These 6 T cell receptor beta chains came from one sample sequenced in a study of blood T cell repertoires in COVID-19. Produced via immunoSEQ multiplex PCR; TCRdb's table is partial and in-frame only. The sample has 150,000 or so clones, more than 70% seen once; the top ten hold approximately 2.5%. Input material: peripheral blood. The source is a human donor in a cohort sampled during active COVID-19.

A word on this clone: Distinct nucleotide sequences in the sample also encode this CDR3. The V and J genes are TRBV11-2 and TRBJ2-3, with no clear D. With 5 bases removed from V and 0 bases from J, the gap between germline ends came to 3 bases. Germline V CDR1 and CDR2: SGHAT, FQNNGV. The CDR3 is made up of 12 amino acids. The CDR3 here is CASSPSTDTQYF. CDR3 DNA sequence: TGTGCCAGCAGCCCAAGCACAGATACGCAGTATTTT.

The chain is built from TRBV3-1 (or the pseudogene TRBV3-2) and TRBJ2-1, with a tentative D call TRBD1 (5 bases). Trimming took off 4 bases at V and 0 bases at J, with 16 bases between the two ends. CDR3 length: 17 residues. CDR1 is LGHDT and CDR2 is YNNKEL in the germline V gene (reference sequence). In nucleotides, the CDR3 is TGTGCCAGCAGCCGCATTCTCCAGGGAATCTCCTACAATGAGCAGTTCTTC. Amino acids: CASSRILQGISYNEQFF.

This CDR3 is CASSQQGNQPQHF. The DNA for the CDR3 is TGTGCCAGCAGCCAACAGGGGAATCAGCCCCAGCATTTT. The chain joins TRBV7-9 to TRBJ1-5, with TRBD1 identical over 7 bases. Germline CDR1 SEHNR, CDR2 FQNEAQ (reference sequence). V lost 5 bases and J lost 4; bases outside the gene matches: 2. This CDR3 is 13 amino acids long.

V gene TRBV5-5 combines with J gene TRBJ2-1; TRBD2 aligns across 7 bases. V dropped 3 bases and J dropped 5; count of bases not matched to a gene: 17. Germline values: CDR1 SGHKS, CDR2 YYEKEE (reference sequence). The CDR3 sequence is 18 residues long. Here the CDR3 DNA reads TGTGCCAGCAGCTCGCCTAAGGGAGGGCTGGCTATGGACAATGAGCAGTTCTTC. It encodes CASSSPKGGLAMDNEQFF. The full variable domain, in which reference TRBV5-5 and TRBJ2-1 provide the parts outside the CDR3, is DAGVTQSPTHLIKTRGQQVTLRCSPISGHKSVSWYQQVLGQGPQFIFQYYEKEERGRGNFPDRFSARQFPNYSSELNVNALLLGDSALYLCASSSPKGGLAMDNEQFFGPGTRLTVL.

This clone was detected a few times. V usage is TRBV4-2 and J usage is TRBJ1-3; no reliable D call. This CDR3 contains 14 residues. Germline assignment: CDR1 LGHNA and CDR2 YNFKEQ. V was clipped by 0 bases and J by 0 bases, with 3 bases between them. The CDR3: CASSQDSSGNTIYF. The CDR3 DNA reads TGTGCCAGCAGCCAAGACTCCTCTGGAAACACCATATATTTT.

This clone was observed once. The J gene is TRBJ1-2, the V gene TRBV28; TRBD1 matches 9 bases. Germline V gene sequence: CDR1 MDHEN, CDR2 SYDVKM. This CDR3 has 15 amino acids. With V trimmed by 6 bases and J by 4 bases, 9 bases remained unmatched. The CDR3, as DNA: TGTGCCAGCAGCTTTCTCGGGACAGGGTCCTATGGCTACACCTTC. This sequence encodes CASSFLGTGSYGYTF.